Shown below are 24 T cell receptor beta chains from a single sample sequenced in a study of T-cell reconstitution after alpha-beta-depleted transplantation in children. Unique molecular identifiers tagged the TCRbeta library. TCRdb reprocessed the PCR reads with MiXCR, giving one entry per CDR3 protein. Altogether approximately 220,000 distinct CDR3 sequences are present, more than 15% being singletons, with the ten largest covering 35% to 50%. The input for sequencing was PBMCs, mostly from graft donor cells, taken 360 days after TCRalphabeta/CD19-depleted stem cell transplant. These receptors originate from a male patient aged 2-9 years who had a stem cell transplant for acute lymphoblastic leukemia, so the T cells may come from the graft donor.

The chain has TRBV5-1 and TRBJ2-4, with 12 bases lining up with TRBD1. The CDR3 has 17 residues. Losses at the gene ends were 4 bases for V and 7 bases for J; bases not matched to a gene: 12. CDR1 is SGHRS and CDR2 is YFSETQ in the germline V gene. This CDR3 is CASSTGTGGLRVNIQYF. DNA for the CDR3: TGCGCCAGCAGCACGGGGACAGGGGGCTTGCGTGTGAACATTCAGTACTTC.

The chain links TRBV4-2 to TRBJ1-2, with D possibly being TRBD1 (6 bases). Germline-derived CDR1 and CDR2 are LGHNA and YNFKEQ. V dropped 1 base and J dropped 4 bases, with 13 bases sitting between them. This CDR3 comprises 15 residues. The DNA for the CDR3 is TGTGCCAGCAGCCAAGGTGGGGGGCGGACCTATGGCTACACCTTC. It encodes CASSQGGGRTYGYTF.

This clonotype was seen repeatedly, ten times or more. CDR3 nucleotides: TGCAGCGTTGATAGGGAAGAGACCGGGGAGCTGTTTTTT. It is translated as CSVDREETGELFF. The rearrangement links TRBV29-1 to TRBJ2-2; no clear D. This CDR3 region has 13 residues. From germline, CDR1 is SQVTM and CDR2 ANQGSEA. V was shortened by 3 bases and J by 5 bases, with 10 bases between the two germline ends.

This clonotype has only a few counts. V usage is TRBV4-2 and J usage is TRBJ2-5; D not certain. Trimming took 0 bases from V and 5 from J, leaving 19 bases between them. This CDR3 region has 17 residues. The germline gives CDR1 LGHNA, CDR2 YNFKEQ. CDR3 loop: CASSQDSQSPRPETQYF. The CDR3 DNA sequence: TGTGCCAGCAGCCAAGACTCCCAAAGCCCTCGTCCGGAGACCCAGTACTTC.

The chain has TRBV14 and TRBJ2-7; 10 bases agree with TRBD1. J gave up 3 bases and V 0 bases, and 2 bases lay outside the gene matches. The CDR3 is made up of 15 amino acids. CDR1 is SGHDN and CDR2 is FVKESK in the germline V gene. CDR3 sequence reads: CASSQEGQGNYEQYF. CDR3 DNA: TGTGCCAGCAGCCAAGAGGGACAGGGGAACTACGAGCAGTACTTC. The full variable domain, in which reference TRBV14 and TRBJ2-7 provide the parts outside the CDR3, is EAGVTQFPSHSVIEKGQTVTLRCDPISGHDNLYWYRRVMGKEIKFLLHFVKESKQDESGMPNNRFLAERTGGTYSTLKVQPAELEDSGVYFCASSQEGQGNYEQYFGPGTRLTVT.

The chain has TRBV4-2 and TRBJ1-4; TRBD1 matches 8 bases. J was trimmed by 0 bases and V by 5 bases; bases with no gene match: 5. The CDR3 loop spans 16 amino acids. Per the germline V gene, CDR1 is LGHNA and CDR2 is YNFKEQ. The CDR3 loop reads CASSVQQGATNEKLFF. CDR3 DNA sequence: TGTGCCAGCAGCGTCCAACAGGGGGCAACTAATGAAAAACTGTTTTTT.

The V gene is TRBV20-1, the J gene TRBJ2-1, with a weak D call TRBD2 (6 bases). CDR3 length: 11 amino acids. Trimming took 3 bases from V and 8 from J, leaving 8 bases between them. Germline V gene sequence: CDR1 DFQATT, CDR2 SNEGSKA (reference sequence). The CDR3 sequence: CSARTRHEQFF. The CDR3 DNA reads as TGCAGTGCTAGGACTAGGCATGAGCAGTTCTTC.

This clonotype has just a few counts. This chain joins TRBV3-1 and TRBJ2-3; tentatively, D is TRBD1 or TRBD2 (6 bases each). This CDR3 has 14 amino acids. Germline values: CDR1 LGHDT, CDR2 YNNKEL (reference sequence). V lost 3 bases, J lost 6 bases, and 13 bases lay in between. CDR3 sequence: CASSQGAGRDTQYF. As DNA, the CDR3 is TGTGCCAGCAGCCAGGGGGCAGGGAGGGATACGCAGTATTTT.

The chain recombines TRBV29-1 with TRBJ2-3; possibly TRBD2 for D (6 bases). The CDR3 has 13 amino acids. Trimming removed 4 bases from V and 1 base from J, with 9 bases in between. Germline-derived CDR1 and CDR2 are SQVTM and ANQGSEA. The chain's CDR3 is CSVAQRGTDTQYF. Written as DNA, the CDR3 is TGCAGCGTTGCACAGCGGGGCACAGATACGCAGTATTTT.

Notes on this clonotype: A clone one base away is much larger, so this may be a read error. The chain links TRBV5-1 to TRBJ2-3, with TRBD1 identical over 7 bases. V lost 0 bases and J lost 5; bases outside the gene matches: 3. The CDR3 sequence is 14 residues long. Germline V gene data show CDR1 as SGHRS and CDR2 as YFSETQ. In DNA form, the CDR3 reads TGCGCCAGCAGCTTGGACAGGGGCAGAGATACGCAGTATTTT. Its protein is CASSLDRGRDTQYF. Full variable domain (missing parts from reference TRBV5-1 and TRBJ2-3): KAGVTQTPRYLIKTRGQQVTLSCSPISGHRSVSWYQQTPGQGLQFLFEYFSETQRNKGNFPGRFSGRQFSNSRSEMNVSTLELGDSALYLCASSLDRGRDTQYFGPGTRLTVL.

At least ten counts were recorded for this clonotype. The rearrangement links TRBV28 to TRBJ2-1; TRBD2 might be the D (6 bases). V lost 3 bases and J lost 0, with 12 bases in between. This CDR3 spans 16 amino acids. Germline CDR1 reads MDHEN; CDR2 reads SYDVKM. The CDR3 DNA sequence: TGTGCCAGCAGTTTTTTGGGGGGTGGCTCCTACAATGAGCAGTTCTTC. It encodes CASSFLGGGSYNEQFF.

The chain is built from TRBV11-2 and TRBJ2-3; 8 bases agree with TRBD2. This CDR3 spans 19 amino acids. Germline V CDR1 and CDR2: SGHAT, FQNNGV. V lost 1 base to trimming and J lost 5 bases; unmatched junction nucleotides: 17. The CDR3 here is CASSLGSGPWGSGGDTQYF. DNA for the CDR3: TGTGCCAGCAGCTTAGGGTCTGGGCCCTGGGGGAGCGGGGGAGATACGCAGTATTTT. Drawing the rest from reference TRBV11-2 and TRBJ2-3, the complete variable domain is EAGVAQSPRYKIIEKRQSVAFWCNPISGHATLYWYQQILGQGPKLLIQFQNNGVVDDSQLPKDRFSAERLKGVDSTLKIQPAKLEDSAVYLCASSLGSGPWGSGGDTQYFGPGTRLTVL.

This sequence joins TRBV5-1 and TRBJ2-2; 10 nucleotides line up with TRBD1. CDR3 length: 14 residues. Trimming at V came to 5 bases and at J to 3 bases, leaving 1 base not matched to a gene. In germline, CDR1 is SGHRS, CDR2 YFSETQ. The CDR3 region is CASRGQGYTGELFF. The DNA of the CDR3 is TGCGCCAGCAGGGGACAGGGGTACACCGGGGAGCTGTTTTTT.

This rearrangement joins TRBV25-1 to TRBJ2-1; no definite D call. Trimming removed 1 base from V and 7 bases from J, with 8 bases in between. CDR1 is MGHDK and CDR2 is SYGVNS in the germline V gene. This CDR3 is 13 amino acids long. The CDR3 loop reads CASSEWLANEQFF. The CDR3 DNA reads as TGTGCCAGCAGTGAATGGTTGGCTAATGAGCAGTTCTTC.

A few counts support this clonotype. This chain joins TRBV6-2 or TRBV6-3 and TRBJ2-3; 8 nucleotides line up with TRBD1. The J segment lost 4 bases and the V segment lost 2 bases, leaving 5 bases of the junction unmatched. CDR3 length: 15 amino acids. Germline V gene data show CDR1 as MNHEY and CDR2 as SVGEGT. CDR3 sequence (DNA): TGTGCCAGCAGTTACGGAGACAGGGGAGCAGATACGCAGTATTTT. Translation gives CASSYGDRGADTQYF.

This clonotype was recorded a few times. The CDR3 bases are TGTGCCAGCAGCGGTCACGGGCGGAACACTGAAGCTTTCTTT. Its translation is CASSGHGRNTEAFF. The chain couples TRBV9 to TRBJ1-1; D is undetermined. This CDR3 is built from 14 residues. The germline V gene encodes CDR1 SGDLS and CDR2 YYNGEE. V lost 3 bases to trimming and J lost 1 base, with 10 bases between them.

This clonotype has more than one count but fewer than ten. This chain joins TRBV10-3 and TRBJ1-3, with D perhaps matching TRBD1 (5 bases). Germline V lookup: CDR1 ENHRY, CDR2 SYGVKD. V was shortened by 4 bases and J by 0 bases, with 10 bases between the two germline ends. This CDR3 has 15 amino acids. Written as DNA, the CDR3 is TGTGCCATCAGTGGGGGCGTCCTCTCTGGAAACACCATATATTTT. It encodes CAISGGVLSGNTIYF.

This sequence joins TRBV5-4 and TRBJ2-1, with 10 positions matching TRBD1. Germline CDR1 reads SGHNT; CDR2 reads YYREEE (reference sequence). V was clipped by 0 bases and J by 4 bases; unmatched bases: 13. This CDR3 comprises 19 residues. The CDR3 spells CASSLGIGGWGQGYNEQFF. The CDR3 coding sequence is TGTGCCAGCAGCTTGGGAATCGGAGGCTGGGGACAGGGGTACAATGAGCAGTTCTTC.

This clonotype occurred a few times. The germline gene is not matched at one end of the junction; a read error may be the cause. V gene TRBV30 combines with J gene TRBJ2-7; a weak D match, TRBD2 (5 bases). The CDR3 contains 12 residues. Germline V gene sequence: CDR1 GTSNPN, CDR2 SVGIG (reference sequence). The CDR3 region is CAWSPSNRGSFF. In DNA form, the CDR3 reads TGTGCCTGGAGTCCCTCCAACCGGGGAAGTTTCTTC.

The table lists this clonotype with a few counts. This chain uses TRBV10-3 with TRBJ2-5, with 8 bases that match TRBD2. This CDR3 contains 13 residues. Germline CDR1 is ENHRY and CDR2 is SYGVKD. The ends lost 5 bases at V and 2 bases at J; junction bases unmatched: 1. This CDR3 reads CAISSGGQETQYF. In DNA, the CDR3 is TGTGCCATCAGTAGCGGGGGACAAGAGACCCAGTACTTC.

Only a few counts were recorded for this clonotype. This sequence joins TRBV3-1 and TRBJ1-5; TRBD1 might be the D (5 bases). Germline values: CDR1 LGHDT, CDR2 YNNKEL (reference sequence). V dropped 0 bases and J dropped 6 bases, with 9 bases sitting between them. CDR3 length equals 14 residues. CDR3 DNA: TGTGCCAGCAGCCAAGATTCGGGGGGTCAGCCCCAGCATTTT. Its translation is CASSQDSGGQPQHF.

CDR3 sequence: CASRDSSTDTQYF. CDR3 coding DNA: TGTGCCAGCCGGGACTCGAGCACAGATACGCAGTATTTT. The V call is TRBV6-5, the J call TRBJ2-3; tentatively, D is TRBD2 (6 bases). The germline gives CDR1 MNHEY, CDR2 SVGAGI. The CDR3 sequence is 13 residues long. V lost 8 bases and J lost 0, with 9 bases in between.

The CDR3 sequence: CASSGSIRGLYEQYF. CDR3 DNA sequence: TGCGCCAGCAGCGGATCGATTCGGGGCCTCTACGAGCAGTACTTC. The V and J genes are TRBV4-1 and TRBJ2-7, with D perhaps assigned TRBD1 or TRBD2 (5 bases each). Trimming took off 5 bases at V and 3 bases at J, with 17 bases between the two ends. This CDR3 has 15 amino acids. Germline values: CDR1 MGHRA, CDR2 YSYEKL.

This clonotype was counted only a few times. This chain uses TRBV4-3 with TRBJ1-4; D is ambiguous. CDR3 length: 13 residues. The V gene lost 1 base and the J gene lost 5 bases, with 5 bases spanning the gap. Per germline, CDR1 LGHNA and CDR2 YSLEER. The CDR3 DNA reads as TGCGCCAGCAGCCAAGTGGAGAATGAAAAACTGTTTTTT. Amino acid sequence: CASSQVENEKLFF.